This T cell receptor beta chain emerged from a study of response to subunit inactivated influenza vaccine. The germline V and J ends were trimmed by 0 bases and 4 bases, with 12 bases remaining between them. CDR1 is GTSNPN, CDR2 SVGIG, per germline (reference sequence). The CDR3 contains 14 residues. TCRdb re-called the RT-PCR reads with MiXCR, one entry per CDR3 protein. This table holds about 540,000 distinct CDR3 sequences, around 25% found once. The sample was also reused in another study, on T cells expressing NK-cell markers. That study adds: cDNA encoding TCR beta was synthesized via 5'RACE template switching incorporating UMIs. Just one sequenced donor of eight was HCMV-seronegative, while seven were seropositive. Dominant NKG2C+ clonotypes made up roughly 1.0-8% of CD8+ T cells in a handful of donors. Also leading the CD3+CD56-NKG2C+ fraction in a few donors were these clonotypes. Certain NKG2C+ T cell clones were expanded, and their HCMV specificity remained unclear.

This chain links TRBV30 with TRBJ2-5; the D gene is possibly TRBD2 (6 bases). This sequence was found in a man aged 45-60 years who received an inactivated influenza vaccine. Sample: CD4+ T cells sorted from PBMCs, taken roughly 12 days after vaccination. CDR3 sequence: CAWSVGLALETQYF. Here the CDR3 DNA reads TGTGCCTGGAGTGTGGGACTCGCGTTAGAGACCCAGTACTTC.